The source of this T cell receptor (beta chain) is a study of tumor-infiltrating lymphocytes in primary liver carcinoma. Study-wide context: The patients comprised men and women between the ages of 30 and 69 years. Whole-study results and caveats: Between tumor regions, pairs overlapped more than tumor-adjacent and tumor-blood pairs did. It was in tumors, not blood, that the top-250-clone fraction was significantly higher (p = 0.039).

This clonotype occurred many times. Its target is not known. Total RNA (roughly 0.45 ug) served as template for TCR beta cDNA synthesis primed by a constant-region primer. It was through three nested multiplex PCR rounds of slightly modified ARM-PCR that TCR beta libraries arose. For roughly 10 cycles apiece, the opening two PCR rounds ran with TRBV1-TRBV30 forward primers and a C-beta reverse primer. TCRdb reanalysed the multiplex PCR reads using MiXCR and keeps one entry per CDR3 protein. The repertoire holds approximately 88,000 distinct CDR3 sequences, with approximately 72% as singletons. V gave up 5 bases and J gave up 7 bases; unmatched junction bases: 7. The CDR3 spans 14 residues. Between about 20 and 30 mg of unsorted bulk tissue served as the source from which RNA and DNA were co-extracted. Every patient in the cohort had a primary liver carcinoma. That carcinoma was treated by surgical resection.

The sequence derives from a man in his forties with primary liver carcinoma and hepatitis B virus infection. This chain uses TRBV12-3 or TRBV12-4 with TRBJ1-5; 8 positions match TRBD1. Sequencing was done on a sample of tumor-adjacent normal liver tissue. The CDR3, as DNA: TGTGCCAGCAGTAACGACAGGGGAGGACAGCCCCAGCATTTT. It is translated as CASSNDRGGQPQHF.